This T cell receptor (beta chain) was observed in a study of cytomegalovirus exposure and HLA in healthy donors. Overall study results and limits: In the analysis, some V segments, TRBV6-2 and TRBV6-3 included, were excluded as indistinguishable. It was confirmed in vitro that a few of the CMV-associated chains were specific for CMV antigens.

In regard to this clone: Its specificity is unknown.

With 60 Vbeta and 13 Jbeta primers, the PCR was carried out. Assay used: immunoSEQ multiplex PCR; TCRdb lists only in-frame clones, some missing. The sample yields approximately 54,000 clones, more than 70% seen once. Germline CDR1 is SGDLS and CDR2 is YYNGEE. With 5 bases removed from V and 0 bases from J, the gap between germline ends came to 12 bases. The CDR3 has 15 residues. The J gene is TRBJ2-1, the V gene TRBV9, with D tentatively TRBD1 (6 bases). The sample consisted of PBMCs. The sequence derives from a woman aged 18-35 years in good health and CMV-seronegative. The CDR3 DNA sequence: TGTGCCAGCAGAGGCCAGGGGAGCTCCTACAATGAGCAGTTCTTC. This translates into CASRGQGSSYNEQFF.